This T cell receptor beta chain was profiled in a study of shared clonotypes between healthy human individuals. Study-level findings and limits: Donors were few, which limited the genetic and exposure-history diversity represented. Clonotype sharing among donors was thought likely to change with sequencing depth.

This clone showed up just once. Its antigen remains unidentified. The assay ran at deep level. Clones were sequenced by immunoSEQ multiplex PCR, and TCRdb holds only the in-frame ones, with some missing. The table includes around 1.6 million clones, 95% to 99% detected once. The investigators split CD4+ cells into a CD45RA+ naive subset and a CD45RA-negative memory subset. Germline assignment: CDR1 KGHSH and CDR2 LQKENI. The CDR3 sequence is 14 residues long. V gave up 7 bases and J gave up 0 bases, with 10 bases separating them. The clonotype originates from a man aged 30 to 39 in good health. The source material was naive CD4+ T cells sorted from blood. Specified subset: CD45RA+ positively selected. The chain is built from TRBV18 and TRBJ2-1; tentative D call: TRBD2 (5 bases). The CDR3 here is CASFGGASYNEQFF. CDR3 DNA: TGTGCCAGCTTCGGAGGAGCCTCCTACAATGAGCAGTTCTTC.